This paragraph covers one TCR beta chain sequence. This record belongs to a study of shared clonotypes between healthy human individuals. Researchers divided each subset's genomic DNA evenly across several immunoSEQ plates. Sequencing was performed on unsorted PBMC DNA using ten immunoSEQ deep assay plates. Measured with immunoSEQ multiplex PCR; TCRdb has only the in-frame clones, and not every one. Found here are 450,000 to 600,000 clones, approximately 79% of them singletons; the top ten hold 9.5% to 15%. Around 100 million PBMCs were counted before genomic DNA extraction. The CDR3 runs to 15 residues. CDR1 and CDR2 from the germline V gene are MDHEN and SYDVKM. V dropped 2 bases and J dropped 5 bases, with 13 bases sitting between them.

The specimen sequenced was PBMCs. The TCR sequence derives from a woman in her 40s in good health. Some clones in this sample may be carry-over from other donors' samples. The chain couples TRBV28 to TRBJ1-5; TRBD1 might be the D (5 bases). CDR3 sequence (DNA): TGTGCCAGCAGTTTAGGGCTGGGGGGTCATCAGCCCCAGCATTTT. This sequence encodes CASSLGLGGHQPQHF. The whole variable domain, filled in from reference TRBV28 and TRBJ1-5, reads DVKVTQSSRYLVKRTGEKVFLECVQDMDHENMFWYRQDPGLGLRLIYFSYDVKMKEKGDIPEGYSVSREKKERFSLILESASTNQTSMYLCASSLGLGGHQPQHFGDGTRLSIL.